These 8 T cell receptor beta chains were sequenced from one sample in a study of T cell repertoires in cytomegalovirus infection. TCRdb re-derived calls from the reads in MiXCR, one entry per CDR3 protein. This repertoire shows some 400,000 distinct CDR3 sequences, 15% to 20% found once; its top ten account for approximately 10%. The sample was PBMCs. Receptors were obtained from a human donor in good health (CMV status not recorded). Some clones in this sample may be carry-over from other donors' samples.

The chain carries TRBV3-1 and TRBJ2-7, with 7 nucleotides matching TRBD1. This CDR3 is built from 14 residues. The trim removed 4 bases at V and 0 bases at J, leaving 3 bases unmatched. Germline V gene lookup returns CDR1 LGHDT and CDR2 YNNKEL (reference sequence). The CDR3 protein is CASSPGQFSYEQYF. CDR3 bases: TGTGCCAGCAGCCCGGGACAGTTCTCCTACGAGCAGTACTTC.

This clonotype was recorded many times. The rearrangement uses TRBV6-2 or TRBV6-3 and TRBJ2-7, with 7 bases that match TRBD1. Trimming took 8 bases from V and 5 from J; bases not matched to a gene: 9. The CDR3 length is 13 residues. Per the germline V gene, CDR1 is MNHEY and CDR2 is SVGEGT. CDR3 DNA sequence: TGTGCCAGCGAGGGGGCAAGAATGAACGAGCAGTACTTC. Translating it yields CASEGARMNEQYF.

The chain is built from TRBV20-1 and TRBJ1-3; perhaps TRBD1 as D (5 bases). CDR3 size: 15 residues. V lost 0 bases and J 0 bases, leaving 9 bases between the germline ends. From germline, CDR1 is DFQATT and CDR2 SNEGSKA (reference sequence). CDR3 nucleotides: TGCAGTGCTAGAGAGGGGCCCCCCTCTGGAAACACCATATATTTT. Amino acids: CSAREGPPSGNTIYF.

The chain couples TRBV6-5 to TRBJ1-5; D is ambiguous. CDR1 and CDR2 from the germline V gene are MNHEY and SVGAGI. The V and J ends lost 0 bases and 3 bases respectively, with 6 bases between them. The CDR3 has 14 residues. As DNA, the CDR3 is TGTGCCAGCAGTTACTCGCCTGTCAATCAGCCCCAGCATTTT. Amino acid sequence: CASSYSPVNQPQHF.

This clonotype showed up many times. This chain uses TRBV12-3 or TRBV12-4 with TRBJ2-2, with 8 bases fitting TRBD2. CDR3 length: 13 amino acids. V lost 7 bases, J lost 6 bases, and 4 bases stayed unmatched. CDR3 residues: CASTGLASGELFF. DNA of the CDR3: TGTGCCAGCACCGGACTAGCCTCCGGGGAGCTGTTTTTT.

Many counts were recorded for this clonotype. The CDR3 bases are TGTGCCAGCACAGGGGTGCAAGAGACCCAGTACTTC. It specifies CASTGVQETQYF. The chain joins TRBV7-9 to TRBJ2-5; perhaps TRBD1 as D (6 bases). V lost 7 bases, J lost 2 bases, and 8 bases lay in between. Looked up from germline, CDR1 is SEHNR and CDR2 is FQNEAQ (reference sequence). There are 12 residues in the CDR3.

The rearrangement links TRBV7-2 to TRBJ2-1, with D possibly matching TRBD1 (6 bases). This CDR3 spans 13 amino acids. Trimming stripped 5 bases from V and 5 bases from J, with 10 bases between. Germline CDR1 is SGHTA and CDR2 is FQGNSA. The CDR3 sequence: CASSQRQDNEQFF. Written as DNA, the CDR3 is TGTGCCAGCAGCCAAAGACAGGACAATGAGCAGTTCTTC. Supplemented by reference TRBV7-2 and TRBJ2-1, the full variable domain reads GAGVSQSPSNKVTEKGKDVELRCDPISGHTALYWYRQSLGQGLEFLIYFQGNSAPDKSGLPSDRFSAERTGGSVSTLTIQRTQQEDSAVYLCASSQRQDNEQFFGPGTRLTVL.

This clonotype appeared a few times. CDR3 sequence: CSARVAGTDTQYF. The CDR3, as DNA: TGCAGTGCTAGAGTCGCAGGGACAGATACGCAGTATTTT. V usage is TRBV20-1 and J usage is TRBJ2-3; D may be TRBD1 (5 bases). V shed 1 base and J shed 3 bases, with 8 bases lying between them. The CDR3 length is 13 residues. CDR1 and CDR2 (germline): DFQATT, SNEGSKA (reference sequence).